This T cell receptor (beta chain) was observed in a study of T-cell reconstitution after alpha-beta-depleted transplantation in children. Study observations and caveats: The study traced high day-60 TCRbeta diversity in some patients to surviving recipient T cells and thymic progenitors. It was newly produced T cells that mostly accounted for T-cell counts and diversity one year after transplant.

Unique molecular identifiers were incorporated during preparation of the TCRbeta library. In TCRdb, the PCR reads were re-called with MiXCR into one record per CDR3 protein. The sample records 550,000 to 600,000 distinct CDR3 sequences, roughly 23% being singletons. The germline V gene encodes CDR1 MNHEY and CDR2 SMNVEV (reference sequence). This CDR3 spans 16 amino acids. Trimming took off 0 bases at V and 0 bases at J, with 12 bases between the two ends. In regard to this clonotype: As yet, its antigen is unknown.

The chain uses TRBV27 and TRBJ2-7; D gene uncertain. This receptor was identified in a boy younger than two who had a stem cell transplant for acute myeloid leukemia, so the T cells may come from the graft donor. The source was PBMCs, mostly from graft donor cells, collected 360 days after TCRalphabeta/CD19-depleted stem cell transplant. The CDR3 loop is CASSLSGRLSSYEQYV. DNA of the CDR3: TGTGCCAGCAGTTTATCAGGCAGGCTGAGCTCCTACGAGCAGTACGTC.